This record covers a single T cell receptor (beta chain). Its antigen is still unknown. The data originate from a study of naive and memory T cell subsets. Both TRBC1 and TRBC2 were covered by a beta constant-region primer of two equimolar oligonucleotides. The ligated cDNA underwent four PCR rounds using SP2 and nested alpha and beta constant-region primers. TCRdb processed the UMI-ligation and nested PCR reads anew with MiXCR; each CDR3 protein has one entry. The repertoire holds roughly 100,000 distinct CDR3 sequences, with about 11% as singletons. Study-level points and caveats: A clonotype means one alpha or beta sequence, not an alpha/beta pair. Expression changes during T cell differentiation may affect RNA-based TCR counts. Naive repertoires, especially CD8, held a few larger clonotypes, possibly memory cells re-expressing CD45RA. There was no ground truth to check naive and memory subset results.

Four subsets defined by CD45RA and CD27 were sorted after CD3, CD4, CD8 and live/dead staining. The sequence was collected from a human donor in good health. Sample: naive CD4+ T cells from blood.

CDR3 sequence: CSASLAPGRSNQPQHF. The DNA of the CDR3 is TGCAGTGCTAGCCTTGCCCCTGGACGTAGCAATCAGCCCCAGCATTTT. V and J are TRBV20-1 and TRBJ1-5; D not resolved. Trimming stripped 3 bases from V and 0 bases from J, with 15 bases between. The CDR3 extends over 16 amino acids. Germline CDR1 reads DFQATT; CDR2 reads SNEGSKA (reference sequence).